These 28 T cell receptor beta chains were all obtained from the same sample, sequenced in a study of Graves' ophthalmopathy and Graves' hyperthyroidism. Amplifying from RNA transcripts, the study obtained TCR beta CDR3 regions. RT-PCR in the first round used HTBI primers; a second-round multiplex PCR followed. In TCRdb, the multiplex PCR reads were re-called with MiXCR into one record per CDR3 protein. The top ten hold 11% of the sample, which has approximately 1.2 million distinct CDR3 sequences, 35% to 40% seen once. Sample: peripheral blood or thyroid tissue (not recorded which). These receptors came from an adult man with Graves' hyperthyroidism.

The CDR3 spells CASSIVRTGQLGYTF. In DNA, the CDR3 is TGTGCCAGTAGTATTGTCCGGACAGGACAGCTCGGCTACACCTTC. The chain couples TRBV19 to TRBJ1-2, with 7 bases lining up with TRBD1. The CDR3 loop spans 15 amino acids. The V segment lost 3 bases and the J segment 8 bases; nucleotides outside the gene matches: 12. Germline V CDR1 and CDR2: LNHDA, SQIVND (reference sequence).

CDR3 residues: CASEIQGSSGTQYF. As DNA, the CDR3 is TGTGCCAGCGAAATTCAGGGCTCGTCCGGGACCCAGTACTTC. The chain has TRBV11-1 and TRBJ2-5, with D maybe TRBD1 (5 bases). Germline assignment: CDR1 SGHAT and CDR2 FQDESV (reference sequence). The length of the CDR3 is 14 residues. Trimming removed 8 bases at V and 7 bases at J, with 20 bases between.

With regard to this clonotype: A much larger clone lies a single base off, so this may be a read error. CDR3 protein: CASSKGSVELFF. For the CDR3, the DNA is TGTGCCAGCAGCAAGGGCAGCGTGGAGCTGTTTTTT. This chain connects TRBV9 to TRBJ2-2; unclear D gene. V shed 4 bases and J shed 10 bases, with 11 bases lying between them. Per the germline V gene, CDR1 is SGDLS and CDR2 is YYNGEE. CDR3 size: 12 residues.

This clonotype was detected many times. CDR3 loop: CATSRSTSNYGYTF. The CDR3 coding sequence is TGTGCCACCAGTCGAAGTACCTCTAACTATGGCTACACCTTC. V usage is TRBV24-1 and J usage is TRBJ1-2; D is ambiguous. Germline-derived CDR1 and CDR2 are KGHDR and SFDVKD. The CDR3 has 14 amino acids. Trimming pared 6 bases from V and 0 bases from J, leaving 10 bases between.

The CDR3 spells CASTLNGGSTEAFF. CDR3 sequence (DNA): TGTGCCAGCACTTTAAACGGGGGTAGCACTGAAGCTTTCTTT. The V and J genes are TRBV6-5 and TRBJ1-1, with D perhaps matching TRBD1 (5 bases). CDR3 length equals 14 residues. With 7 bases removed from V and 4 bases from J, the gap between germline ends came to 16 bases. Germline V gene sequence: CDR1 MNHEY, CDR2 SVGAGI.

The genes are TRBV10-3 and TRBJ2-3, with D tentatively TRBD1 (5 bases). Germline CDR1 reads ENHRY; CDR2 reads SYGVKD. The CDR3 runs to 14 residues. Trimming removed 5 bases at V and 2 bases at J, with 11 bases between. CDR3 DNA: TGTGCCATCAGTAGACAGCTATCCACAGATACGCAGTATTTT. Translation: CAISRQLSTDTQYF.

There are many counts of this clonotype. V and J are TRBV29-1 and TRBJ2-2; D might be TRBD2 (5 bases). CDR3 size: 12 residues. The V gene's germline CDR1 is SQVTM and CDR2 ANQGSEA. Trimming pared 3 bases from V and 5 bases from J, leaving 7 bases between. CDR3 loop: CSVEEVTGELFF. The CDR3 DNA sequence: TGCAGCGTTGAGGAGGTGACCGGGGAGCTGTTTTTT.

This clonotype was seen a few times. The chain employs TRBV11-2 and TRBJ2-7; the D gene is possibly TRBD1 (6 bases). Per the germline V gene, CDR1 is SGHAT and CDR2 is FQNNGV. With 3 bases removed from V and 2 bases from J, the gap between germline ends came to 11 bases. This CDR3 comprises 14 residues. The CDR3 coding sequence is TGTGCCAGCAGCTTCTCGACAGGACCCTACGAGCAGTACTTC. Protein product: CASSFSTGPYEQYF. The full variable domain, its missing parts supplied by reference TRBV11-2 and TRBJ2-7, is EAGVAQSPRYKIIEKRQSVAFWCNPISGHATLYWYQQILGQGPKLLIQFQNNGVVDDSQLPKDRFSAERLKGVDSTLKIQPAKLEDSAVYLCASSFSTGPYEQYFGPGTRLTVT.

This clonotype appeared many times. V is TRBV7-8 and J is TRBJ1-5, with no clear D. CDR3 length equals 14 residues. Trimming took 1 base from V and 4 from J, leaving 8 bases between them. CDR1 is SGHVS, CDR2 FQNEAQ, per germline. CDR3 sequence (DNA): TGTGCCAGCAGCTTAGTTGAACAAAATCAGCCCCAGCATTTT. Translated, it gives CASSLVEQNQPQHF.

This rearrangement joins TRBV20-1 to TRBJ2-7; 7 bases line up with TRBD1. With V trimmed by 6 bases and J by 0 bases, 8 bases remained unmatched. Germline CDR1 DFQATT, CDR2 SNEGSKA (reference sequence). This CDR3 region has 14 residues. In DNA, the CDR3 is TGCAGTGCGAAAGGACAGGCGAACTCCTACGAGCAGTACTTC. This codes for CSAKGQANSYEQYF.

This clonotype has at least ten counts. Compared with germline, one end of the junction differs, possibly owing to a read error. This chain joins TRBV7-9 and TRBJ1-6; D is unresolved. This CDR3 comprises 17 residues. CDR1 and CDR2 (germline): SEHNR, FQNEAQ (reference sequence). CDR3 in amino acids: CASSVAPSTRSDSPLHF. The CDR3 DNA is TGTGCCAGCAGCGTAGCCCCGTCGACAAGGTCGGATTCACCCCTCCACTTT.

This clonotype was counted at least ten times. The V gene is TRBV7-8, the J gene TRBJ1-6; TRBD1 aligns across 7 bases. Trimming took 6 bases from V and 6 from J; bases not matched to a gene: 8. The V gene's germline CDR1 is SGHVS and CDR2 FQNEAQ. The CDR3 totals 15 residues. CDR3 sequence (DNA): TGTGCCAGCAGGGGGCGGGGGGACAGTAATTCACCCCTCCACTTT. Protein product: CASRGRGDSNSPLHF.

This clonotype was seen many times. The chain couples TRBV19 to TRBJ1-2; possibly TRBD1 for D (5 bases). This CDR3 is built from 15 residues. The germline V gene has CDR1 LNHDA and CDR2 SQIVND (reference sequence). V lost 4 bases, J lost 4 bases, and 16 bases lay in between. The CDR3 is CASSSPQTAPYGYTF. The CDR3 DNA sequence: TGTGCCAGTAGTAGCCCCCAGACAGCACCCTATGGCTACACCTTC.

In its sample, this clonotype was seen a few times. A much more abundant neighbour one base away suggests this may be a read error. No conserved phenylalanine or tryptophan is present at the end of the CDR3, so a read error is the likely explanation. The genes are TRBV15 and TRBJ2-5; no firm D call. V dropped 2 bases and J dropped 5 bases, with 15 bases sitting between them. Germline V CDR1 and CDR2: LNHNV, YYDKDF (reference sequence). The CDR3 sequence is 15 residues long. The CDR3 bases are TGTGCCACCAGCAGATCTATAGATTGGGTTGAGACCCAGTACCTC. Translation gives CATSRSIDWVETQYL.

This clonotype showed up just once. CDR3 residues: CATSREPGQGRYEQYF. The CDR3 bases are TGTGCCACCAGCAGAGAACCGGGACAGGGACGCTACGAGCAGTACTTC. J is TRBJ2-7 and V is TRBV15; 9 bases line up with TRBD1. The CDR3 length is 16 residues. Per germline, CDR1 LNHNV and CDR2 YYDKDF (reference sequence). V lost 0 bases and J lost 3; bases outside the gene matches: 6.

This clonotype has only a few counts. The chain joins TRBV13 to TRBJ1-1; D not resolved. Germline V CDR1 and CDR2: PRHDT, FYEKMQ (reference sequence). V was shortened by 5 bases and J by 4 bases, with 14 bases between the two germline ends. The CDR3 runs 14 residues. The CDR3 DNA sequence: TGTGCCAGCAGCCCCCCTGGGTCTGGCACTGAAGCTTTCTTT. Translated, it gives CASSPPGSGTEAFF.

To note about this clonotype: At one end, the junction sequence differs from germline, possibly due to a read error. The chain joins TRBV7-2 to TRBJ1-1, with D tentatively TRBD1 (5 bases). The germline gives CDR1 SGHTA, CDR2 FQGNSA. This CDR3 has 14 amino acids. The CDR3 DNA follows: TGTGCCGGCAGCGACAGAGGGGTTTTCACTGAAGCTTTCTTT. The encoded protein is CAGSDRGVFTEAFF. The full variable domain, with the rest looked up from reference TRBV7-2 and TRBJ1-1, is GAGVSQSPSNKVTEKGKDVELRCDPISGHTALYWYRQSLGQGLEFLIYFQGNSAPDKSGLPSDRFSAERTGGSVSTLTIQRTQQEDSAVYLCAGSDRGVFTEAFFGQGTRLTVV.

This clonotype showed up many times. The chain carries TRBV7-6 and TRBJ2-6, with TRBD2 matching 7 bases. CDR3 length: 15 amino acids. V lost 7 bases and J lost 2; bases outside the gene matches: 5. Germline values: CDR1 SGHVS, CDR2 FNYEAQ. The CDR3 DNA reads as TGTGCCAGCACCCTGGGGGGGACTGGGGCCAACGTCCTGACTTTC. It codes for CASTLGGTGANVLTF.

The chain links TRBV7-2 to TRBJ1-2, with 9 bases that match TRBD1. The trim removed 6 bases at V and 5 bases at J, leaving 10 bases unmatched. This CDR3 has 15 residues. Germline V gene sequence: CDR1 SGHTA, CDR2 FQGNSA. CDR3 bases: TGTGCCAGCAGTTTGTATACAGGGGGCGCTTATGGCTACACCTTC. It codes for CASSLYTGGAYGYTF.

This clonotype has just a few counts. One end of the junction does not line up with germline, which may come from a read error. This chain connects TRBV7-3 to TRBJ2-7, with D possibly TRBD1 on 6 matching bases. The CDR3 spans 14 residues. Germline V lookup: CDR1 SGHTA, CDR2 FQGTGA. The CDR3 loop is CASSQMDSLYEQYF. The DNA of the CDR3 is TGCGCCAGCAGCCAAATGGACAGTTTATACGAGCAGTACTTC. Full variable domain (rest looked up from reference TRBV7-3 and TRBJ2-7): GAGVSQTPSNKVTEKGKYVELRCDPISGHTALYWYRQSLGQGPEFLIYFQGTGAADDSGLPNDRFFAVRPEGSVSTLKIQRTERGDSAVYLCASSQMDSLYEQYFGPGTRLTVT.

The rearrangement links TRBV29-1 to TRBJ2-5; D unclear. V was trimmed by 2 bases and J by 1 base, leaving 11 bases between them. From germline, CDR1 is SQVTM and CDR2 ANQGSEA. The CDR3 contains 14 residues. The CDR3 loop is CSVEFLSAQETQYF. The CDR3 region has the DNA TGCAGCGTTGAATTCTTATCCGCCCAAGAGACCCAGTACTTC.

This clonotype was seen only a few times. The J gene is TRBJ2-7, the V gene TRBV12-3 or TRBV12-4; the D is unclear. V was cut by 7 bases and J by 0 bases, with 10 bases left in between. The length of the CDR3 is 13 residues. The CDR3 nucleotides read TGTGCCAGCACTCCCGTGGGCTCCTACGAGCAGTACTTC. Its protein is CASTPVGSYEQYF.

This clonotype has more than one count but fewer than ten. The chain joins TRBV20-1 to TRBJ1-5, with 9 bases fitting TRBD1. The germline gives CDR1 DFQATT, CDR2 SNEGSKA (reference sequence). With V trimmed by 5 bases and J by 4 bases, 6 bases remained unmatched. CDR3 length: 14 amino acids. In DNA, the CDR3 is TGCAGTGCTTCGAGGGACAGGGATAATCAGCCCCAGCATTTT. Translation gives CSASRDRDNQPQHF.

The J gene is TRBJ2-2, the V gene TRBV10-3; weak D call: TRBD2 (5 bases). Germline CDR1 ENHRY, CDR2 SYGVKD. This CDR3 spans 14 amino acids. V was clipped by 6 bases and J by 4 bases, with 12 bases between them. The CDR3 here is CAIRTIARTGELFF. The DNA for the CDR3 is TGTGCCATCAGGACTATAGCGCGCACCGGGGAGCTGTTTTTT.

This clonotype was counted a few times. V gene TRBV7-2 combines with J gene TRBJ1-2; D may be TRBD1 (6 bases). V lost 6 bases and J lost 10, with 21 bases in between. Germline CDR1 SGHTA, CDR2 FQGNSA. CDR3 length: 14 residues. The CDR3 sequence is CASSNRTVFPIYTF. The CDR3 DNA reads as TGTGCCAGCAGTAACAGGACAGTGTTTCCAATCTACACCTTC.

This clonotype appeared many times. The chain recombines TRBV15 with TRBJ1-4; D is undetermined. V gave up 5 bases and J gave up 8 bases, with 18 bases separating them. The V gene's germline CDR1 is LNHNV and CDR2 YYDKDF (reference sequence). This CDR3 is built from 15 residues. CDR3 protein: CATSQEGTLREKLFF. The CDR3 region has the DNA TGTGCCACCAGCCAAGAGGGTACCCTGAGGGAAAAACTGTTTTTT.

This clonotype was recorded many times. The chain recombines TRBV7-2 with TRBJ1-5, with D possibly TRBD1 on 5 matching bases. The CDR3 has 15 amino acids. Germline-derived CDR1 and CDR2 are SGHTA and FQGNSA. V was clipped by 5 bases and J by 0 bases, with 11 bases between them. CDR3 in DNA: TGTGCCAGCAGCCCCGCAGGGCTTAGCAATCAGCCCCAGCATTTT. This translates into CASSPAGLSNQPQHF. The full variable domain, rest sourced from reference TRBV7-2 and TRBJ1-5, is GAGVSQSPSNKVTEKGKDVELRCDPISGHTALYWYRQSLGQGLEFLIYFQGNSAPDKSGLPSDRFSAERTGGSVSTLTIQRTQQEDSAVYLCASSPAGLSNQPQHFGDGTRLSIL.

This clonotype appeared many times. The chain combines TRBV10-3 with TRBJ1-4, with D hard to call. The CDR3 runs to 12 residues. Trimming pared 6 bases from V and 4 bases from J, leaving 6 bases between. The germline V gene encodes CDR1 ENHRY and CDR2 SYGVKD. In DNA, the CDR3 is TGTGCCATCAGCCTGGGTAATGAAAAACTGTTTTTT. Its protein product is CAISLGNEKLFF.